These T cell receptor beta chains were read from a single sample in a study of Graves' ophthalmopathy and Graves' hyperthyroidism. TCRdb independently ran MiXCR on the multiplex PCR reads; one entry per CDR3 protein. The sample carries 11,000 to 15,000 distinct CDR3 sequences, approximately 51% recorded once. The specimen sequenced was peripheral blood. The origin of the receptors is a woman in her 30s with Graves' ophthalmopathy. CDR3s include the opening cysteine and the closing phenylalanine or tryptophan. Each record gives: J gene, clone size, V gene, D gene, CDR3 protein, CDR3 DNA. A D gene is named only where the DNA matches it firmly. Clone size, where shown, is once, few, many, or a class for clones that have expanded.

j_gene: TRBJ2-4
abundance: .
v_gene: TRBV20-1
d_gene: TRBD1
CDR3aa: CSARQGASFDIQYF
CDR3nt: TGCAGTGCTAGACAGGGGGCATCTTTTGACATTCAGTACTTC

j_gene: TRBJ2-7
abundance: once
v_gene: TRBV20-1
d_gene: .
CDR3aa: CSARDTANEQYF
CDR3nt: TGCAGTGCTAGAGATACAGCAAACGAGCAGTACTTC

j_gene: TRBJ2-2
abundance: .
v_gene: TRBV2
d_gene: TRBD2
CDR3aa: CASREASGRALDGELFF
CDR3nt: TGTGCCAGCAGGGAAGCTAGCGGGAGGGCCCTTGACGGGGAGCTGTTTTTT

j_gene: TRBJ1-2
abundance: .
v_gene: TRBV19
d_gene: .
CDR3aa: CASKAAERDYGYTF
CDR3nt: TGTGCCAGTAAGGCAGCGGAACGAGACTATGGCTACACCTTC

j_gene: TRBJ1-1
abundance: few
v_gene: TRBV7-6
d_gene: TRBD1
CDR3aa: CASSLGQLANTEAFF
CDR3nt: TGTGCCAGCAGCTTGGGACAGCTTGCGAACACTGAAGCTTTCTTT

j_gene: TRBJ1-2
abundance: .
v_gene: TRBV6-5
d_gene: .
CDR3aa: CASRPVGGGADGYTF
CDR3nt: TGTGCCAGCAGGCCGGTGGGAGGCGGAGCTGATGGCTACACCTTC

j_gene: TRBJ1-1
abundance: .
v_gene: TRBV19
d_gene: .
CDR3aa: CASSTPPLRAFF
CDR3nt: TGTGCCAGTAGTACCCCCCCCTTAAGGGCTTTCTTT

j_gene: TRBJ2-1
abundance: .
v_gene: TRBV15
d_gene: TRBD2
CDR3aa: CATSRDRASGRAHEQFF
CDR3nt: TGTGCCACCAGCAGAGATCGGGCTAGCGGGAGGGCCCATGAGCAGTTCTTC

j_gene: TRBJ2-1
abundance: .
v_gene: TRBV4-1
d_gene: TRBD2
CDR3aa: CASSQDYSGTSRREQFF
CDR3nt: TGCGCCAGCAGCCAAGACTATTCCGGGACTAGCCGAAGAGAGCAGTTCTTC

j_gene: TRBJ1-1
abundance: medium-sized
v_gene: TRBV2
d_gene: .
CDR3aa: CASRAESQAFF
CDR3nt: TGTGCCAGCAGGGCAGAGTCCCAAGCTTTCTTT

j_gene: TRBJ1-5
abundance: .
v_gene: TRBV20-1
d_gene: .
CDR3aa: CSAKEGSYGYRANQPQHF
CDR3nt: TGCAGTGCTAAGGAGGGATCCTATGGCTACAGGGCCAATCAGCCCCAGCATTTT

j_gene: TRBJ2-5
abundance: few
v_gene: TRBV11-2
d_gene: .
CDR3aa: CASSLVGETQYF
CDR3nt: TGTGCCAGCAGCTTAGTAGGCGAGACCCAGTACTTC

j_gene: TRBJ2-4
abundance: .
v_gene: TRBV27
d_gene: .
CDR3aa: CASRIRGQNDIQYF
CDR3nt: TGTGCCAGCAGGATAAGAGGGCAAAATGACATTCAGTACTTC

j_gene: TRBJ2-1
abundance: many
v_gene: TRBV7-6
d_gene: .
CDR3aa: CASSLERDEQFF
CDR3nt: TGTGCCAGCAGCTTAGAGCGCGATGAGCAGTTCTTC

j_gene: TRBJ2-2
abundance: many
v_gene: TRBV2
d_gene: TRBD2
CDR3aa: CASTAGLYTGELFF
CDR3nt: TGTGCCAGCACAGCGGGACTCTACACCGGGGAGCTGTTTTTT

j_gene: TRBJ1-2
abundance: .
v_gene: TRBV20-1
d_gene: TRBD1
CDR3aa: CSANAPGQGWYGYTF
CDR3nt: TGCAGTGCTAACGCGCCGGGACAGGGTTGGTATGGCTACACCTTC

j_gene: TRBJ2-7
abundance: once
v_gene: TRBV28
d_gene: .
CDR3aa: CASSLYSDSLQLYF
CDR3nt: TGTGCCAGCAGTTTATATTCAGATTCTTTACAACTGTACTTC

j_gene: TRBJ2-3
abundance: .
v_gene: TRBV15
d_gene: .
CDR3aa: CATSRDNVAADTQYF
CDR3nt: TGTGCCACCAGCAGAGACAACGTGGCCGCAGATACGCAGTATTTT

j_gene: TRBJ2-7
abundance: .
v_gene: TRBV7-2
d_gene: TRBD1
CDR3aa: CASSPQDRGGEQYF
CDR3nt: TGTGCCAGCAGCCCACAGGACAGGGGTGGGGAGCAGTACTTC

j_gene: TRBJ2-7
abundance: .
v_gene: TRBV20-1
d_gene: TRBD1
CDR3aa: CSARDRVHEQYF
CDR3nt: TGCAGTGCTAGGGACAGGGTCCACGAGCAGTACTTC

j_gene: TRBJ2-1
abundance: .
v_gene: TRBV24-1
d_gene: .
CDR3aa: CATSDPSGQSNEQFF
CDR3nt: TGTGCCACCAGTGACCCCAGCGGACAGTCCAATGAGCAGTTCTTC

j_gene: TRBJ2-5
abundance: .
v_gene: TRBV10-3
d_gene: .
CDR3aa: CAIRDAAQETQYF
CDR3nt: TGTGCCATCAGGGACGCGGCCCAAGAGACCCAGTACTTC

j_gene: TRBJ2-7
abundance: .
v_gene: TRBV7-9
d_gene: .
CDR3aa: CASSADYSYEQYF
CDR3nt: TGTGCCAGCAGCGCCGATTACTCCTACGAGCAGTACTTC

j_gene: TRBJ1-3
abundance: few
v_gene: TRBV9
d_gene: .
CDR3aa: CASSPFSNGNTIYF
CDR3nt: TGTGCCAGCAGCCCCTTCTCAAACGGAAACACCATATATTTT

j_gene: TRBJ2-3
abundance: many
v_gene: TRBV2
d_gene: TRBD2
CDR3aa: CASLTSEVDTQYF
CDR3nt: TGTGCCAGCTTGACTAGCGAAGTAGATACGCAGTATTTT

j_gene: TRBJ1-4
abundance: .
v_gene: TRBV5-1
d_gene: .
CDR3aa: CASSLGQGGGEKLFF
CDR3nt: TGCGCCAGCAGCTTGGGGCAGGGTGGAGGTGAAAAACTGTTTTTT

j_gene: TRBJ2-1
abundance: many
v_gene: TRBV2
d_gene: .
CDR3aa: CASLPYNEQFF
CDR3nt: TGTGCCAGCCTACCATACAATGAGCAGTTCTTC

j_gene: TRBJ2-7
abundance: few
v_gene: TRBV2
d_gene: TRBD1
CDR3aa: CASSPRDSSYEQYF
CDR3nt: TGTGCCAGCAGTCCCCGGGACAGCTCCTACGAGCAGTACTTC

j_gene: TRBJ2-3
abundance: .
v_gene: TRBV6-1
d_gene: .
CDR3aa: CASTVLATSTDTQYF
CDR3nt: TGTGCCAGCACGGTCCTGGCCACTAGCACAGATACGCAGTATTTT

j_gene: TRBJ2-3
abundance: .
v_gene: TRBV20-1
d_gene: TRBD2
CDR3aa: CSAIWGRVKGAGDTQYF
CDR3nt: TGCAGTGCGATCTGGGGGAGGGTGAAAGGGGCGGGAGATACGCAGTATTTT

j_gene: TRBJ1-5
abundance: .
v_gene: TRBV7-8
d_gene: .
CDR3aa: CASSSRQSNQPQHF
CDR3nt: TGTGCCAGCAGCTCCAGACAGAGCAATCAGCCCCAGCATTTT

j_gene: TRBJ2-1
abundance: .
v_gene: TRBV20-1
d_gene: TRBD2
CDR3aa: CSARARLTSGPGNEQFF
CDR3nt: TGCAGTGCTAGAGCCCGGCTGACTAGCGGACCCGGGAATGAGCAGTTCTTC

j_gene: TRBJ1-3
abundance: many
v_gene: TRBV6-5
d_gene: .
CDR3aa: CASRQKVSGNTIYF
CDR3nt: TGTGCCAGCAGACAAAAAGTCTCTGGAAACACCATATATTTT

j_gene: TRBJ2-1
abundance: .
v_gene: TRBV7-3
d_gene: .
CDR3aa: CASSLAPAEQFF
CDR3nt: TGTGCCAGCAGCTTGGCCCCTGCGGAGCAGTTCTTC